Described below is a single TCR beta chain sequence and its context. Its antigen is unidentified. The data originate from a study of OX40 agonist ivuxolimab in advanced cancers. Study background: Ivuxolimab, which patients received intravenously every 2 weeks, was dosed at 0.01 to 10 mg/kg. Those treated in dose escalation had hepatocellular carcinoma, melanoma, renal cell cancer or head and neck cancer.

In germline, CDR1 is LNHDA, CDR2 SQIVND (reference sequence). This CDR3 region has 14 residues. Deletions cut 3 bases from V and 9 bases from J, with 15 bases between. Broader study findings: More expanded clones were found, on average, in CD8+ than in CD4+ T cells.

Sequenced by immunoSEQ multiplex PCR; TCRdb stores in-frame clones only, minus some. This table holds roughly 100,000 clones, about 96% found once. The V call is TRBV19, the J call TRBJ2-1; D is uncertain. This receptor was identified in an adult with an advanced solid tumor such as melanoma, head and neck, liver or kidney cancer. The sequencing here drew on CD4+ or CD8+ T cells sorted from blood, taken in a trial of the OX40 agonist ivuxolimab. CDR3 bases: TGTGCCAGTAGTATGGGTATCGGCATGGCTGAGCAGTTCTTC. Amino acids: CASSMGIGMAEQFF.